Shown below are 4 T cell receptor beta chains from a single sample sequenced in a study of response to subunit inactivated influenza vaccine. Each CDR3 protein gets one entry after TCRdb re-called the RT-PCR reads with MiXCR. The table has 200,000 to 300,000 distinct CDR3 sequences, about 12% seen once. Sequenced material: non-naive T cells sorted from PBMCs, taken roughly 2 weeks before vaccination. Receptor source: a man aged 50 to 60 who received an inactivated influenza vaccine.

This clonotype was seen more than once but under ten times. This chain links TRBV24-1 with TRBJ2-5; D may be TRBD1 (6 bases). The CDR3 has 16 residues. The V end was cut by 4 bases, the J end by 4 bases, with 18 bases between. CDR1 and CDR2 from the germline V gene are KGHDR and SFDVKD. CDR3 DNA: TGTGCCACCAGTGAGCCCGGGACAAATGGGGGAGAGACCCAGTACTTC. This gives the protein CATSEPGTNGGETQYF.

This clonotype was observed a handful of times. The rearrangement uses TRBV7-7 and TRBJ2-7, with D possibly matching TRBD1 (6 bases). V was trimmed by 5 bases and J by 5 bases, leaving 13 bases between them. Germline V gene lookup returns CDR1 SSHAT and CDR2 FNYEAQ (reference sequence). The CDR3 contains 13 residues. CDR3 amino acids: CASSPSGTNEQYF. The CDR3 region has the DNA TGTGCCAGCAGCCCGTCCGGGACAAACGAGCAGTACTTC. The full variable domain, its missing parts supplied by reference TRBV7-7 and TRBJ2-7, is GAGVSQSPRYKVTKRGQDVTLRCDPISSHATLYWYQQALGQGPEFLTYFNYEAQPDKSGLPSDRFSAERPEGSISTLTIQRTEQRDSAMYRCASSPSGTNEQYFGPGTRLTVT.

This clonotype was observed a handful of times. The chain couples TRBV3-1 to TRBJ2-4; D possibly uses TRBD1 or TRBD2 (5 bases each). Deletions cut 3 bases from V and 10 bases from J, with 7 bases between. The CDR3 runs 11 residues. Germline V lookup: CDR1 LGHDT, CDR2 YNNKEL (reference sequence). As DNA, the CDR3 is TGTGCCAGCAGCCAGGGACCGATTCAGTACTTC. Protein sequence: CASSQGPIQYF.

This clonotype was counted a few times. The chain links TRBV4-2 to TRBJ2-2; 9 bases fit TRBD2. The V and J ends lost 11 bases and 0 bases, in that order; junction bases with no gene match: 7. The CDR3 is 15 residues long. The germline CDR1 and CDR2 sequences are LGHNA and YNFKEQ. CDR3 coding DNA: TGTGCCTGTGCCGGGACTAGCTCGAACACCGGGGAGCTGTTTTTT. This sequence encodes CACAGTSSNTGELFF.